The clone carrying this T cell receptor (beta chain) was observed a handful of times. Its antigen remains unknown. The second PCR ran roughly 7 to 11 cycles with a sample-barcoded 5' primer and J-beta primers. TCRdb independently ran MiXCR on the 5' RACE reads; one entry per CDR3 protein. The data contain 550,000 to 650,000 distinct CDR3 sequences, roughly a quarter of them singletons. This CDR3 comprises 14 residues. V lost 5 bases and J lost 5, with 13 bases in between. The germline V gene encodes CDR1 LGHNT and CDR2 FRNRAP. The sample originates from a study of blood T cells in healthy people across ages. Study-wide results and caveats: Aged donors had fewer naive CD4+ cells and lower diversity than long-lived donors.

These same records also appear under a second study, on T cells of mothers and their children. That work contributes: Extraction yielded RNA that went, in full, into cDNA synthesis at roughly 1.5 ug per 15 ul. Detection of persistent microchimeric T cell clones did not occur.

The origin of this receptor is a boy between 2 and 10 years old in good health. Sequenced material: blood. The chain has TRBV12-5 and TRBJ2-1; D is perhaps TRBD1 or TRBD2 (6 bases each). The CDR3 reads CASGDAGQHNEQFF. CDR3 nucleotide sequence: TGTGCTAGTGGTGATGCGGGACAACACAATGAGCAGTTCTTC.